These 27 T cell receptor beta chains originate from one sample sequenced in a study of T cell responses to AZD1222 COVID-19 vaccine. Only in-frame clones appear in the TCRdb table, and some are missing; sequencing was by immunoSEQ multiplex PCR. The sample has roughly 49,000 clones, roughly 80% seen once. Sequences were derived from peripheral blood, sampled on day 0 of AZD1222 vaccination. These receptors all come from an adult in good health.

This clone showed up just a few times. V is TRBV9 and J is TRBJ2-7, with 8 nucleotides matching TRBD2. V dropped 0 bases and J dropped 1; count of bases not matched to a gene: 6. The CDR3 totals 16 residues. Germline-derived CDR1 and CDR2 are SGDLS and YYNGEE. The CDR3 spells CASSVGLLAGSYEQYF. CDR3 nucleotides: TGTGCCAGCAGCGTAGGATTATTAGCGGGGTCCTACGAGCAGTACTTC.

The chain combines TRBV10-1 with TRBJ2-2; D gene ambiguous. The CDR3 has 14 amino acids. Per the germline V gene, CDR1 is WNHNN and CDR2 is SYGVQD (reference sequence). Trimming left V 2 bases short and J 0 bases short, with 4 bases between. CDR3 sequence (DNA): TGCGCCAGCAGTGAGAGGGCGAACACCGGGGAGCTGTTTTTT. It codes for CASSERANTGELFF.

The CDR3 region is CSATDTGGYTF. CDR3 nucleotides: TGCAGTGCTACCGATACCGGGGGCTACACCTTC. The chain is built from TRBV20-1 and TRBJ1-2, with no clear D. Germline-derived CDR1 and CDR2 are DFQATT and SNEGSKA (reference sequence). The V gene lost 4 bases and the J gene lost 8 bases, with 11 bases spanning the gap. This CDR3 spans 11 amino acids.

The gene calls are TRBV5-4 and TRBJ1-2; 8 nucleotides agree with TRBD1. This CDR3 region has 14 residues. The germline gives CDR1 SGHNT, CDR2 YYREEE (reference sequence). The V and J ends lost 4 bases and 8 bases, in that order; junction bases with no gene match: 10. This chain's CDR3 is CASSRDRGGYGYTF. The CDR3 DNA sequence: TGTGCCAGCAGCCGAGACAGGGGCGGATACGGCTACACCTTC.

The CDR3 coding sequence is TGTGCCAGCAGGGCCCGGGACACGAACACCGGGGAGCTGTTTTTT. This translates into CASRARDTNTGELFF. The gene calls are TRBV2 and TRBJ2-2, with a possible D match to TRBD1 (6 bases). Germline V gives CDR1 SNHLY, CDR2 FYNNEI. This CDR3 has 15 amino acids. V was trimmed by 6 bases and J by 0 bases, leaving 11 bases between them.

This clone was found a few times. V and J are TRBV7-2 and TRBJ2-1; 12 nucleotides match TRBD2. The CDR3 length is 15 residues. CDR1 is SGHTA, CDR2 FQGNSA, per germline. V dropped 5 bases and J dropped 6; count of bases not matched to a gene: 5. The CDR3 DNA is TGTGCCAGCAGCCCCACTAGCGGGAGGTCCAATGAGCAGTTCTTC. Translated: CASSPTSGRSNEQFF.

The V and J genes are TRBV6-5 and TRBJ2-3; D is perhaps TRBD2 (6 bases). The CDR3 contains 12 residues. The V gene's germline CDR1 is MNHEY and CDR2 SVGAGI. V lost 6 bases to trimming and J lost 11 bases, with 15 bases between them. Written as DNA, the CDR3 is TGTGCCAGCAGCCGCCAGGGACTGAGGCAGTATTTT. Its protein product is CASSRQGLRQYF.

The chain combines TRBV7-8 with TRBJ2-7, with 12 nucleotides matching TRBD2. CDR3 length: 14 residues. The J segment lost 7 bases and the V segment lost 1 base, leaving 2 bases of the junction unmatched. Germline loops: CDR1 SGHVS, CDR2 FQNEAQ. The CDR3 spells CASSLGLAGEEQYF. The CDR3, as DNA: TGTGCCAGCAGCTTAGGACTAGCGGGAGAGGAGCAGTACTTC.

This chain uses TRBV7-8 with TRBJ1-3; D uncertain. V was clipped by 1 base and J by 3 bases, with 7 bases between them. Germline assignment: CDR1 SGHVS and CDR2 FQNEAQ. CDR3 length equals 14 residues. The CDR3 region has the DNA TGTGCCAGCAGCTTAGGTGGTAGTGGAAACACCATATATTTT. Residues: CASSLGGSGNTIYF.

This chain joins TRBV28 and TRBJ2-7; TRBD2 agrees at 8 bases. Germline V gene sequence: CDR1 MDHEN, CDR2 SYDVKM. The CDR3 is 14 residues long. Trimming at V came to 4 bases and at J to 3 bases, leaving 5 bases not matched to a gene. CDR3 residues: CASSSTRGGYEQYF. The CDR3 coding sequence is TGTGCCAGCAGTTCGACTCGGGGGGGCTACGAGCAGTACTTC. The full variable domain, with the rest looked up from reference TRBV28 and TRBJ2-7, is DVKVTQSSRYLVKRTGEKVFLECVQDMDHENMFWYRQDPGLGLRLIYFSYDVKMKEKGDIPEGYSVSREKKERFSLILESASTNQTSMYLCASSSTRGGYEQYFGPGTRLTVT.

V gene TRBV6-2 or TRBV6-3 combines with J gene TRBJ1-2, with D unclear. Germline V lookup: CDR1 MNHEY, CDR2 SVGEGT. This CDR3 contains 11 residues. V was trimmed by 6 bases and J by 3 bases, leaving 5 bases between them. This CDR3 is CASSRYYGYTF. As DNA, the CDR3 is TGTGCCAGCAGCCGATACTATGGCTACACCTTC.

This chain links TRBV7-8 with TRBJ2-7; no definite D call. Germline values: CDR1 SGHVS, CDR2 FQNEAQ. The V and J ends lost 5 bases and 2 bases respectively, with 13 bases between them. The CDR3 totals 14 residues. For the CDR3, the DNA is TGTGCCAGCAGCCCGGGCCGCTTTACCTACGAGCAGTACGTC. As protein: CASSPGRFTYEQYV.

The chain couples TRBV6-1 to TRBJ1-2, with unresolved D. The germline V and J ends were trimmed by 2 bases and 8 bases, with 12 bases remaining between them. In germline, CDR1 is MNHNS, CDR2 SASEGT. CDR3 size: 13 residues. As DNA, the CDR3 is TGTGCCAGCAGTGAATTCAACGGGTTCGGCTACACCTTC. Encoded protein: CASSEFNGFGYTF.

V is TRBV4-1 and J is TRBJ2-7, with no clear D. V lost 4 bases to trimming and J lost 0 bases, with 10 bases between them. Germline V gene sequence: CDR1 MGHRA, CDR2 YSYEKL. This CDR3 is 14 amino acids long. CDR3 in DNA: TGCGCCAGCAGCCCTTCAGTAGACTCCTACGAGCAGTACTTC. Encoded protein: CASSPSVDSYEQYF.

V is TRBV7-9 and J is TRBJ1-3; tentatively, D is TRBD1 (5 bases). The CDR3 contains 13 residues. Germline CDR1 and CDR2: SEHNR and FQNEAQ (reference sequence). Trimming left V 6 bases short and J 4 bases short, with 10 bases between. The CDR3 region is CASSQGTGNTIYF. The CDR3 nucleotides read TGTGCCAGCAGTCAGGGAACAGGAAACACCATATATTTT.

This sequence joins TRBV28 and TRBJ1-1, with D unresolved. The CDR3 extends over 15 amino acids. The ends were cut back, 3 bases at V and 0 bases at J, with 11 bases in the middle. Germline assignment: CDR1 MDHEN and CDR2 SYDVKM. CDR3 in DNA: TGTGCCAGCAGTTTGTATCTGGGGTTGAACACTGAAGCTTTCTTT. Translating gives CASSLYLGLNTEAFF. The full variable domain, with the rest looked up from reference TRBV28 and TRBJ1-1, is DVKVTQSSRYLVKRTGEKVFLECVQDMDHENMFWYRQDPGLGLRLIYFSYDVKMKEKGDIPEGYSVSREKKERFSLILESASTNQTSMYLCASSLYLGLNTEAFFGQGTRLTVV.

Notes on this clone: This same CDR3 is encoded by further DNA sequences in the sample. The chain couples TRBV18 to TRBJ2-5; no definite D call. CDR1 is KGHSH and CDR2 is LQKENI in the germline V gene. V was shortened by 3 bases and J by 5 bases, with 4 bases between the two germline ends. The CDR3 runs 11 residues. The chain's CDR3 is CASSPEETQYF. In DNA form, the CDR3 reads TGTGCCAGCTCACCGGAGGAGACCCAGTACTTC.

The J gene is TRBJ1-4, the V gene TRBV5-4; D uncertain. From germline, CDR1 is SGHNT and CDR2 YYREEE (reference sequence). The CDR3 spans 17 residues. V lost 0 bases and J 5 bases, leaving 17 bases between the germline ends. CDR3 residues: CASSLAGSSPLNEKLFF. The DNA for the CDR3 is TGTGCCAGCAGCTTGGCCGGGTCAAGCCCGTTAAATGAAAAACTGTTTTTT.

This clone is classed as large (0.1 to 1%). This chain uses TRBV19 with TRBJ1-2; D gene uncertain. V was cut by 6 bases and J by 4 bases, with 12 bases left in between. The CDR3 is 13 amino acids. CDR1 LNHDA and CDR2 SQIVND come from the germline V gene (reference sequence). The CDR3 loop is CASSTTEFYGYTF. The CDR3 bases are TGTGCCAGTAGCACTACAGAGTTCTATGGCTACACCTTC.

This clone was observed a few times. This chain uses TRBV27 with TRBJ2-1; D might be TRBD2 (7 bases). V was shortened by 5 bases and J by 6 bases, with 17 bases between the two germline ends. The CDR3 contains 15 residues. CDR1 and CDR2 from the germline V gene are MNHEY and SMNVEV (reference sequence). The CDR3 DNA is TGTGCCAGCAGTCCCTTTGAGGGGGGGCGCAATGAGCAGTTCTTC. It encodes CASSPFEGGRNEQFF.

The chain joins TRBV7-2 to TRBJ2-4, with 10 bases fitting TRBD2. The CDR3 runs to 17 residues. Germline V CDR1 and CDR2: SGHTA, FQGNSA. The V segment lost 1 base and the J segment 0 bases; nucleotides outside the gene matches: 3. The CDR3 loop is CASSLVAGGGAKNIQYF. CDR3 coding DNA: TGTGCCAGCAGCTTAGTAGCGGGAGGCGGAGCCAAAAACATTCAGTACTTC. The full variable domain, its missing parts supplied by reference TRBV7-2 and TRBJ2-4, is GAGVSQSPSNKVTEKGKDVELRCDPISGHTALYWYRQSLGQGLEFLIYFQGNSAPDKSGLPSDRFSAERTGGSVSTLTIQRTQQEDSAVYLCASSLVAGGGAKNIQYFGAGTRLSVL.

The chain has TRBV27 and TRBJ2-7, with TRBD1 as a possible D gene (5 bases). The CDR3 covers 17 residues. The V end was cut by 5 bases, the J end by 1 base, with 21 bases between. CDR1 and CDR2 (germline): MNHEY, SMNVEV (reference sequence). The CDR3 DNA follows: TGTGCCAGCAGTCTAGGGCAGGGTGGGATGAGGTCCTACGAGCAGTACTTC. Its protein product is CASSLGQGGMRSYEQYF.

The chain joins TRBV28 to TRBJ1-1; 12 bases match TRBD1. CDR3 length: 15 amino acids. V lost 8 bases, J lost 5 bases, and 9 bases stayed unmatched. Germline CDR1 and CDR2: MDHEN and SYDVKM. CDR3 sequence reads: CASLGQGAGQTEAFF. The CDR3 nucleotides are TGTGCCAGCCTGGGACAGGGGGCAGGACAGACTGAAGCTTTCTTT.

Only one count was recorded for this clone. The CDR3, as DNA: TGCGCCAGCAGTATGACTAGCGGGAGCGAGCAGTTCTTC. This encodes CASSMTSGSEQFF. This chain links TRBV10-1 with TRBJ2-1, with 12 bases identical to TRBD2. From germline, CDR1 is WNHNN and CDR2 SYGVQD (reference sequence). The CDR3 totals 13 residues. The ends lost 5 bases at V and 10 bases at J; junction bases unmatched: 3.

This chain uses TRBV7-6 with TRBJ2-1; D gene uncertain. Trimming removed 1 base at V and 3 bases at J, with 13 bases between. This CDR3 is 16 amino acids long. CDR1 SGHVS and CDR2 FNYEAQ come from the germline V gene. The CDR3 DNA is TGTGCCAGCAGCTTAGGATCGGGCAGTTACTACAATGAGCAGTTCTTC. As protein: CASSLGSGSYYNEQFF.

This clone was counted between two and nine times. The chain uses TRBV18 and TRBJ1-4, with D possibly TRBD1 on 5 matching bases. The germline V and J ends were trimmed by 3 bases and 7 bases, with 6 bases remaining between them. Germline V gene lookup returns CDR1 KGHSH and CDR2 LQKENI. This CDR3 has 12 residues. The CDR3 sequence: CASSPGAEKLFF. In DNA, the CDR3 is TGTGCCAGCTCACCCGGGGCTGAAAAACTGTTTTTT.

The chain combines TRBV5-1 with TRBJ2-3, with TRBD1 matching over 7 bases. Germline CDR1 is SGHRS and CDR2 is YFSETQ. With V trimmed by 6 bases and J by 2 bases, 9 bases remained unmatched. The CDR3 loop spans 15 amino acids. CDR3 sequence (DNA): TGCGCCAGCACCCCCGGACAGGTCTTCACAGATACGCAGTATTTT. Amino acids: CASTPGQVFTDTQYF.